These 13 T cell receptor beta chains originate from one sample sequenced in a study of blood T cell repertoires in COVID-19. TCRdb's table, derived via immunoSEQ multiplex PCR, lists solely in-frame clones and lacks some. Among 9,500 to 15,000 clones listed, around 70% were seen once. Sequencing used peripheral blood. Source of these receptors: a man in his fifties or sixties with COVID-19, enrolled during active disease.

This clone was observed a few times. The gene calls are TRBV5-1 and TRBJ1-2, with TRBD1 matching over 9 bases. The V gene end was trimmed by 4 bases and the J gene end by 8 bases; junction bases not matched to a gene: 9. This CDR3 is 14 amino acids long. CDR1 and CDR2 from the germline V gene are SGHRS and YFSETQ. CDR3: CASSRGQGLSGYTF. The CDR3 DNA is TGCGCCAGCAGCCGGGGACAGGGACTGTCAGGCTACACCTTC.

This rearrangement joins TRBV18 to TRBJ2-1, with D maybe TRBD2 (7 bases). The V gene's germline CDR1 is KGHSH and CDR2 LQKENI. The V end lost 6 bases, the J end lost 10 bases, and 10 bases lay between the germline ends. The length of the CDR3 is 11 residues. CDR3 in DNA: TGTGCCAGCTCGGGGGGGGCGGAGCAGTTCTTC. This gives the protein CASSGGAEQFF.

The rearrangement uses TRBV16 and TRBJ1-5; D gene uncertain. The germline V and J ends were trimmed by 3 bases and 5 bases, with 5 bases remaining between them. Germline CDR1 is KGHSY and CDR2 is FQNENV. The CDR3 covers 12 residues. The CDR3 DNA follows: TGTGCCAGCAGCCAGCCGGATCAGCCCCAGCATTTT. This encodes CASSQPDQPQHF.

The genes are TRBV3-1 (or the pseudogene TRBV3-2) and TRBJ2-5; D might be TRBD2 (5 bases). CDR1 is LGHDT, CDR2 YNNKEL, per germline (reference sequence). The CDR3 sequence is 11 residues long. The V end lost 5 bases, the J end lost 5 bases, and 6 bases lay between the germline ends. DNA for the CDR3: TGTGCCAGCAGCTCGGGGGAGACCCAGTACTTC. This sequence encodes CASSSGETQYF.

The chain employs TRBV6-5 and TRBJ2-7; the match to TRBD1 covers 8 bases. Germline V lookup: CDR1 MNHEY, CDR2 SVGAGI. The junction had 11 bases not matched to a gene; V was cut back by 5 bases and J by 5 bases. This CDR3 has 15 residues. The CDR3 loop reads CASSTVQGAVDEQYF. The CDR3 region has the DNA TGTGCCAGCAGTACAGTCCAGGGGGCTGTGGACGAGCAGTACTTC.

CDR3 protein: CASNKGADQPQHF. As DNA, the CDR3 is TGTGCCAGCAACAAGGGGGCCGATCAGCCCCAGCATTTT. V usage is TRBV6-5 and J usage is TRBJ1-5; 7 positions agree with TRBD1. Germline V gene lookup returns CDR1 MNHEY and CDR2 SVGAGI. V lost 7 bases to trimming and J lost 5 bases; unmatched junction nucleotides: 5. There are 13 residues in the CDR3.

The rearrangement uses TRBV18 and TRBJ1-4, with 8 bases fitting TRBD1. Germline V CDR1 and CDR2: KGHSH, LQKENI. J was trimmed by 7 bases and V by 6 bases; bases with no gene match: 10. CDR3 length: 15 residues. As DNA, the CDR3 is TGTGCCAGCTCTCGCCAGGGGGCGCGGGGTGAAAAACTGTTTTTT. Its translation: CASSRQGARGEKLFF. Complete variable domain (other parts from reference TRBV18 and TRBJ1-4): NAGVMQNPRHLVRRRGQEARLRCSPMKGHSHVYWYRQLPEEGLKFMVYLQKENIIDESGMPKERFSAEFPKEGPSILRIQQVVRGDSAAYFCASSRQGARGEKLFFGSGTQLSVL.

The chain is built from TRBV14 and TRBJ1-1, with 7 bases aligning to TRBD1. Unmatched junction bases numbered 8, after V lost 5 bases and J lost 11 bases. The length of the CDR3 is 12 residues. Germline CDR1 is SGHDN and CDR2 is FVKESK. The CDR3 DNA follows: TGTGCCAGCAGCGCGGACAGGCTTGCGGCTTTCTTT. Translated, it gives CASSADRLAAFF.

The chain is built from TRBV28 and TRBJ2-3; maybe TRBD2 (5 bases). The V gene lost 6 bases and the J gene lost 4 bases, with 11 bases spanning the gap. The CDR3 loop spans 13 amino acids. Germline CDR1 reads MDHEN; CDR2 reads SYDVKM. CDR3 amino acids: CASSKVDSDTQYF. The CDR3 nucleotides read TGTGCCAGCAGCAAGGTGGACTCAGATACGCAGTATTTT.

This clone is a singleton in its sample. J is TRBJ2-4 and V is TRBV5-4, with 8 bases identical to TRBD1. With 4 bases clipped from V and 8 bases from J, the junction kept 8 bases outside the gene matches. The CDR3 sequence is 14 residues long. Germline V gives CDR1 SGHNT, CDR2 YYREEE (reference sequence). The CDR3 nucleotides are TGTGCCAGCAGCCTAGGACAGGGCTTAGACATTCAGTACTTC. Protein product: CASSLGQGLDIQYF.

This chain links TRBV21-1 with TRBJ2-7; no DNA check was done on the table's D call, TRBD2. TRBV21-1 is noted as a pseudogene. The CDR3 extends over 17 amino acids. CDR3 in amino acids: CASSKGNSGTSSYEQYV. DNA for the CDR3: TGTGCCAGCAGCAAAGGGAATAGCGGGACCTCATCCTACGAGCAGTACGTC.

As to this clone: The same CDR3 is also encoded by other DNA sequences in this sample. The rearrangement joins TRBV7-2 to TRBJ1-6; 9 bases are a match to TRBD1. The CDR3 loop spans 16 amino acids. Germline V gene data show CDR1 as SGHTA and CDR2 as FQGNSA. V was clipped by 3 bases and J by 7 bases; unmatched bases: 7. The CDR3, as DNA: TGTGCCAGCAGCTTCGGTCGGGGACAGGGAAATTCACCCCTCCACTTT. It encodes CASSFGRGQGNSPLHF.

J is TRBJ2-2 and V is TRBV5-6, with 8 bases aligning to TRBD2. Germline CDR1 is SGHDT and CDR2 is YYEEEE. CDR3 length: 17 amino acids. V was clipped by 1 base and J by 3 bases; unmatched bases: 8. CDR3 nucleotides: TGTGCCAGCAGCTTGTTTGCTAGCGGGCTGGACACCGGGGAGCTGTTTTTT. Translated, it gives CASSLFASGLDTGELFF.